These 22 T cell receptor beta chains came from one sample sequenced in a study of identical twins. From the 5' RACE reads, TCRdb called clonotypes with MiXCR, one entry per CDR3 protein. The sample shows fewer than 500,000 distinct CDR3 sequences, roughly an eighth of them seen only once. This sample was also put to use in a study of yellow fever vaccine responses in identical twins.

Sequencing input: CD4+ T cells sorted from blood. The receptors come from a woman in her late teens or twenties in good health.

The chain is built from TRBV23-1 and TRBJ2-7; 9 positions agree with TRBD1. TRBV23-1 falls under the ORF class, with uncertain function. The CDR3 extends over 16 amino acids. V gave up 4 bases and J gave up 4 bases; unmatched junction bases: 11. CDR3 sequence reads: CASSLRGDREVYEQYF. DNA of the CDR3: TGCGCCAGCAGTCTTCGGGGGGACAGGGAGGTATACGAGCAGTACTTC.

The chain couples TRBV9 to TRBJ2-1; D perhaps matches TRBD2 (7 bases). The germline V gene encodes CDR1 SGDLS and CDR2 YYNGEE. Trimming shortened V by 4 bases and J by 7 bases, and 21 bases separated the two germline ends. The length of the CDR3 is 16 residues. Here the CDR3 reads CASSQQRGGYPNEQFF. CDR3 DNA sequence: TGTGCCAGCAGCCAACAGAGGGGGGGGTACCCAAATGAGCAGTTCTTC.

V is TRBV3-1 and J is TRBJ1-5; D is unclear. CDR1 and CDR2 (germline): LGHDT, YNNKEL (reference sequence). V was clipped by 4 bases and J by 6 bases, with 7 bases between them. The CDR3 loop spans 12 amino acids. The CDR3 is CASSRVGQPQHF. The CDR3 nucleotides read TGTGCCAGCAGCCGGGTGGGTCAGCCCCAGCATTTT.

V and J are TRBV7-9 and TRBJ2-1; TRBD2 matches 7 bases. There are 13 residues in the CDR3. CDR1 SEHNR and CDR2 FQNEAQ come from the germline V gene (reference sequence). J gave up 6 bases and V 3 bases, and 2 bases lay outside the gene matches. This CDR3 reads CASSFPSGNEQFF. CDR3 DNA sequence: TGTGCCAGCAGCTTCCCTAGCGGCAATGAGCAGTTCTTC.

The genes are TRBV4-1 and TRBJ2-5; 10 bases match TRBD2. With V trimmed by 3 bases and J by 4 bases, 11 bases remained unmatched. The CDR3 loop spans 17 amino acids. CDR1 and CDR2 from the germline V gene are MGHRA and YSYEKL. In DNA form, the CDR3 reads TGCGCCAGCAGCCACCAAGGTCTAGCGGGAGTTAGAGAGACCCAGTACTTC. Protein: CASSHQGLAGVRETQYF.

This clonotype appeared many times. The CDR3 here is CASSLTKGRQNTEAFF. The CDR3, as DNA: TGTGCCAGCAGTCTAACAAAGGGACGGCAAAACACTGAAGCTTTCTTT. The chain employs TRBV12-3 or TRBV12-4 and TRBJ1-1; D possibly corresponds to TRBD1 (5 bases). V was cut by 5 bases and J by 2 bases, with 18 bases left in between. The CDR3 sequence is 16 residues long.

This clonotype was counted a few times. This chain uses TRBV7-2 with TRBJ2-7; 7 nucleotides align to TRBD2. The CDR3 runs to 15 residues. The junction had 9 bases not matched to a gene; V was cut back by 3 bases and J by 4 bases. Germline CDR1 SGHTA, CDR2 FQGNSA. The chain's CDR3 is CASSFLGLDKYEQYF. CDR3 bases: TGTGCCAGCAGCTTTCTAGGACTAGATAAGTACGAGCAGTACTTC.

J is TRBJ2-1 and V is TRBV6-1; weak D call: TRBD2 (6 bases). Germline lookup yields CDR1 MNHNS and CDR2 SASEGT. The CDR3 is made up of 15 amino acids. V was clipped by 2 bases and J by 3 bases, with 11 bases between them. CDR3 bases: TGTGCCAGCAGTGAAAGGCGGGACTTCTACAATGAGCAGTTCTTC. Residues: CASSERRDFYNEQFF.

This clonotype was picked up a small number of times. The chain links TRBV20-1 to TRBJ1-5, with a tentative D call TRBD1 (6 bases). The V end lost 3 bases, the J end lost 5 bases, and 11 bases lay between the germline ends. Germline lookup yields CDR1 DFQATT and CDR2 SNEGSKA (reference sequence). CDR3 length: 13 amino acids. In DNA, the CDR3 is TGCAGTGCTAGTGGGGGGCCTGATCAGCCCCAGCATTTT. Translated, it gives CSASGGPDQPQHF.

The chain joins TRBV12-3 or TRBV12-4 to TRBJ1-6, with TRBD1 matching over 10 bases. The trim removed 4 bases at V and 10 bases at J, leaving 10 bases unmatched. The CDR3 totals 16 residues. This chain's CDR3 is CASSSRGDRGRSPLHF. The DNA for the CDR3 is TGTGCCAGCAGTTCCCGGGGGGACAGGGGCAGATCACCCCTCCACTTT.

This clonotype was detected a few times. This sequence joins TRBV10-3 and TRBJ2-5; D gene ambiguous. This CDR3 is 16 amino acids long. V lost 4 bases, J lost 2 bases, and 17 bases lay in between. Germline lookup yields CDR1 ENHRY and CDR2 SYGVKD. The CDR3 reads CAISARVSGIQETQYF. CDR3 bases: TGTGCCATCAGTGCCCGGGTTTCAGGTATACAAGAGACCCAGTACTTC.

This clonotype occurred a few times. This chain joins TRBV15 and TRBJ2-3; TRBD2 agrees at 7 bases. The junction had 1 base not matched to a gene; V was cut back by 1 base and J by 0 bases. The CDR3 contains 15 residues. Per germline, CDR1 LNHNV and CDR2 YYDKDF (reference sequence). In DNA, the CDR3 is TGTGCCACCAGCAGAGCGGGGGGTAGCACAGATACGCAGTATTTT. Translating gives CATSRAGGSTDTQYF. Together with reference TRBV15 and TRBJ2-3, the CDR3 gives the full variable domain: DAMVIQNPRYQVTQFGKPVTLSCSQTLNHNVMYWYQQKSSQAPKLLFHYYDKDFNNEADTPDNFQSRRPNTSFCFLDIRSPGLGDTAMYLCATSRAGGSTDTQYFGPGTRLTVL.

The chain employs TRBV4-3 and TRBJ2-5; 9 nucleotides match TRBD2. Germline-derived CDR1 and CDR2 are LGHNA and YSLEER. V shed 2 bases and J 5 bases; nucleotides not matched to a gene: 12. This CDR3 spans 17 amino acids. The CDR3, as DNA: TGCGCCAGCAGCCAAAAATCGGCGGGAGGGCCTCGGGAGACCCAGTACTTC. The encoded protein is CASSQKSAGGPRETQYF.

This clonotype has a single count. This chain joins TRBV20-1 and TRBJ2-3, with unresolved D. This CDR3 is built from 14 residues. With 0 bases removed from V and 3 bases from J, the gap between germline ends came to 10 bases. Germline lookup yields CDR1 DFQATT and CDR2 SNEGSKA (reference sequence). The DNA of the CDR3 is TGCAGTGCTAGAGATTCGCTGAGGACAGATACGCAGTATTTT. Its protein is CSARDSLRTDTQYF.

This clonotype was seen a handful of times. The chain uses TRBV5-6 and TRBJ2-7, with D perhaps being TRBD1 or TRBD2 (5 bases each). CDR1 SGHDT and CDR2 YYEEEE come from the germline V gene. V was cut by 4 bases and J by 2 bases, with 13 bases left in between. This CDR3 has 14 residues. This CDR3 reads CASSGWDGTYEQYF. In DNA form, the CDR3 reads TGTGCCAGCAGCGGCTGGGACGGGACCTACGAGCAGTACTTC.

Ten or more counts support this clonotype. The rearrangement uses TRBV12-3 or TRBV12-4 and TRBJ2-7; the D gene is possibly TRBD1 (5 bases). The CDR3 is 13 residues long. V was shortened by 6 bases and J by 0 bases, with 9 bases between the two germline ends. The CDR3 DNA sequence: TGTGCCAGCAGATACAGGAGCTCCTACGAGCAGTACTTC. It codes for CASRYRSSYEQYF.

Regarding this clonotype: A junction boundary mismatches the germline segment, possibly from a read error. The CDR3 region has the DNA TGTGCCAGCAGTGAAGTCCCTAGCGGGGGATTTGTGGATACGCAGTCTTTT. It specifies CASSEVPSGGFVDTQSF. This chain uses TRBV6-1 with TRBJ2-3, with 10 bases fitting TRBD2. CDR3 size: 17 residues. The germline V gene has CDR1 MNHNS and CDR2 SASEGT.

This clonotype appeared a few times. CDR3 bases: TGTGCCAGCAGTTTTGAGGAGCAGTTCTTC. Protein product: CASSFEEQFF. The chain is built from TRBV25-1 and TRBJ2-1; no clear D. Germline-derived CDR1 and CDR2 are MGHDK and SYGVNS. Deletions cut 5 bases from V and 10 bases from J, with 6 bases between. The CDR3 contains 10 residues.

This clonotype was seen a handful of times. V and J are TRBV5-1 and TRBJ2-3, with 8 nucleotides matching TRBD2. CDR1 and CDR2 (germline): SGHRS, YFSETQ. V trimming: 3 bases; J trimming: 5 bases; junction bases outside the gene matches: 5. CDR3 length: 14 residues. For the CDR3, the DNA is TGCGCCAGCAGCTGGGGACTAGAGATAGATACGCAGTATTTT. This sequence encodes CASSWGLEIDTQYF.

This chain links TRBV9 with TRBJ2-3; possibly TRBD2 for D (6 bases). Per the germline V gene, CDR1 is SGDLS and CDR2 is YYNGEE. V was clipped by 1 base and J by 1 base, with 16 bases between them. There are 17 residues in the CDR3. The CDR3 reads CASSVQSGTGRTDTQYF. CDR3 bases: TGTGCCAGCAGCGTACAATCCGGGACTGGACGCACAGATACGCAGTATTTT. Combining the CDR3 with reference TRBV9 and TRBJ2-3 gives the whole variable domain DSGVTQTPKHLITATGQRVTLRCSPRSGDLSVYWYQQSLDQGLQFLIQYYNGEERAKGNILERFSAQQFPDLHSELNLSSLELGDSALYFCASSVQSGTGRTDTQYFGPGTRLTVL.

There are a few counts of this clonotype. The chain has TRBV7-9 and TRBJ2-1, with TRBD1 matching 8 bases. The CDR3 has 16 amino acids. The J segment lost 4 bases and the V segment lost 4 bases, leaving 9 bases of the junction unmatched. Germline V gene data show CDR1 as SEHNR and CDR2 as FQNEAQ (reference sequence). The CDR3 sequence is CASSSDRVLTYNEQFF. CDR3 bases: TGTGCCAGCAGCTCGGACAGGGTATTAACATACAATGAGCAGTTCTTC.

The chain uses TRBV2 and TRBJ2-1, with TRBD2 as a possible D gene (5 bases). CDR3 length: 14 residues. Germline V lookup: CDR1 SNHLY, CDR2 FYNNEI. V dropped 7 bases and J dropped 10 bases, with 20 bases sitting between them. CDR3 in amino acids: CASTPRLANSEQFF. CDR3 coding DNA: TGTGCCAGCACCCCTCGCCTAGCTAATTCAGAGCAGTTCTTC.